These T cell receptor beta chains were read from a single sample in a study of cytomegalovirus exposure and HLA in healthy donors. Method: immunoSEQ multiplex PCR; TCRdb's copy keeps in-frame clones and lacks some. The table lists around 140,000 clones, with approximately 1.7% in the top ten. Sequencing was carried out using PBMCs. The receptors here all came from a man aged 18 to 29 in good health and CMV-seronegative. Each CDR3 is given with its conserved first and last residue. The D gene is left open where the match is weak.

v_call: TRBV9
j_call: TRBJ1-1
d_call: TRBD1
cdr3_length: 14
cdr3_nt: TGTGCCAGCAGCGCCGACGGGACAGGGGGTGACGCTTTCTTT
cdr3_aa: CASSADGTGGDAFF

v_call: TRBV28
j_call: TRBJ1-2
d_call: TRBD1
cdr3_length: 17
cdr3_nt: TGTGCCAGCAGAACGGACAGGCGCACCTACGCTAACTATGGCTACACCTTC
cdr3_aa: CASRTDRRTYANYGYTF

v_call: TRBV9
j_call: TRBJ1-1
d_call: NA
cdr3_length: 13
cdr3_nt: TGTGCCAGCAGCGTACGTACAGAGAGCGAAGCTTTCTTT
cdr3_aa: CASSVRTESEAFF

v_call: TRBV9
j_call: TRBJ2-5
d_call: TRBD1
cdr3_length: 16
cdr3_nt: TGTGCCAGCAGCGTACTAGGAGGGACAGGCCAAGAGACCCAGTACTTC
cdr3_aa: CASSVLGGTGQETQYF

v_call: TRBV6-1
j_call: TRBJ2-4
d_call: TRBD1
cdr3_length: 16
cdr3_nt: TGTGCCAGCAGTGGAAACAGGGGGTTAAGCACGAACATTCAGTACTTC
cdr3_aa: CASSGNRGLSTNIQYF

v_call: TRBV5-1
j_call: TRBJ1-4
d_call: NA
cdr3_length: 14
cdr3_nt: TGCGCCAGCAGCTTGAGCGGATCTTATGAAAAACTGTTTTTT
cdr3_aa: CASSLSGSYEKLFF

v_call: TRBV5-1
j_call: TRBJ2-5
d_call: TRBD1
cdr3_length: 15
cdr3_nt: TGCGCCAGCAGCTGGGGGGACAGGTCCGGGGAGACCCAGTACTTC
cdr3_aa: CASSWGDRSGETQYF

v_call: TRBV29-1
j_call: TRBJ2-3
d_call: TRBD2
cdr3_length: 14
cdr3_nt: TGCAGCGTGGATAAGCGGGGGAGCACAGATACGCAGTATTTT
cdr3_aa: CSVDKRGSTDTQYF

v_call: TRBV10-3
j_call: TRBJ1-2
d_call: NA
cdr3_length: 15
cdr3_nt: TGTGCCATCAGTGAGTTCTTAGGGGCGCCGCAGGGCTACACCTTC
cdr3_aa: CAISEFLGAPQGYTF

v_call: TRBV29-1
j_call: TRBJ1-1
d_call: NA
cdr3_length: 15
cdr3_nt: TGCAGCGGATCAGGGGCCTGGAGAGGGAACACTGAAGCTTTCTTT
cdr3_aa: CSGSGAWRGNTEAFF

v_call: TRBV20-1
j_call: TRBJ1-2
d_call: NA
cdr3_length: 11
cdr3_nt: TGCAGTGACCGGTCAGGGTATGGCTACACCTTC
cdr3_aa: CSDRSGYGYTF

v_call: TRBV7-2
j_call: TRBJ2-7
d_call: NA
cdr3_length: 17
cdr3_nt: TGTGCCAGCAGCTTTCTGGGGTGGCAGGGTCTAAACTACGAGCAGTACTTC
cdr3_aa: CASSFLGWQGLNYEQYF